The 32 T cell receptor beta chains presented below share a single source sample, sequenced in a study of T cell responses to AZD1222 COVID-19 vaccine. Method: immunoSEQ multiplex PCR; TCRdb's copy keeps in-frame clones and lacks some. This table has about 100,000 clones, roughly 88% appearing once. This sample comprised peripheral blood, obtained on day 0 of AZD1222 vaccination. The source is an adult in good health.

This sequence joins TRBV7-3 and TRBJ2-7; 12 positions match TRBD2. Germline assignment: CDR1 SGHTA and CDR2 FQGTGA. The CDR3 covers 14 residues. Trimming cost V 5 bases and J 3 bases; bases outside gene matches: 2. The CDR3 protein is CASSETSGSYEQYF. CDR3 sequence (DNA): TGTGCCAGCAGCGAGACTAGCGGGAGCTACGAGCAGTACTTC.

J is TRBJ2-7 and V is TRBV10-3; TRBD2 might be the D (5 bases). The CDR3 spans 13 residues. Trimming left V 0 bases short and J 3 bases short, with 6 bases between. Germline V CDR1 and CDR2: ENHRY, SYGVKD. The DNA for the CDR3 is TGTGCCATCAGTGAGTCGGGGAGCTACGAGCAGTACTTC. Protein: CAISESGSYEQYF.

This clone was counted a single time. This chain joins TRBV7-3 and TRBJ2-7; tentative D call: TRBD2 (5 bases). The CDR3 loop spans 13 amino acids. Deletions cut 4 bases from V and 4 bases from J, with 11 bases between. CDR1 is SGHTA and CDR2 is FQGTGA in the germline V gene. The CDR3 loop reads CASSSWTGYEQYF. DNA of the CDR3: TGTGCCAGCAGCTCGTGGACGGGGTACGAGCAGTACTTC.

J is TRBJ1-5 and V is TRBV7-2; D remains ambiguous. Trimming took off 1 base at V and 0 bases at J, with 7 bases between the two ends. The germline CDR1 and CDR2 sequences are SGHTA and FQGNSA. The length of the CDR3 is 15 residues. This CDR3 is CASSLDWFSNQPQHF. For the CDR3, the DNA is TGTGCCAGCAGCTTAGACTGGTTTAGCAATCAGCCCCAGCATTTT. The full variable domain, its missing parts supplied by reference TRBV7-2 and TRBJ1-5, is GAGVSQSPSNKVTEKGKDVELRCDPISGHTALYWYRQSLGQGLEFLIYFQGNSAPDKSGLPSDRFSAERTGGSVSTLTIQRTQQEDSAVYLCASSLDWFSNQPQHFGDGTRLSIL.

The chain links TRBV27 to TRBJ2-2; D gene unclear. Germline assignment: CDR1 MNHEY and CDR2 SMNVEV (reference sequence). The CDR3 loop spans 14 amino acids. With 2 bases removed from V and 3 bases from J, the gap between germline ends came to 7 bases. DNA for the CDR3: TGTGCCAGCAGTTTAGAGATGGACACCGGGGAGCTGTTTTTT. Encoded protein: CASSLEMDTGELFF.

The rearrangement uses TRBV30 and TRBJ1-5; D remains unclear. V dropped 0 bases and J dropped 9 bases, with 15 bases sitting between them. Germline values: CDR1 GTSNPN, CDR2 SVGIG (reference sequence). CDR3 length: 14 residues. In DNA form, the CDR3 reads TGTGCCTGGAGTGTAGGTCCTTCTTTGAGGCCCCAGCATTTT. Its translation: CAWSVGPSLRPQHF. Supplemented by reference TRBV30 and TRBJ1-5, the full variable domain reads SQTIHQWPATLVQPVGSPLSLECTVEGTSNPNLYWYRQAAGRGLQLLFYSVGIGQISSEVPQNLSASRPQDRQFILSSKKLLLSDSGFYLCAWSVGPSLRPQHFGDGTRLSIL.

The CDR3 nucleotides read TGTGCCAGCAGTCCCGAGTTCCGTGGTCCGAGCTCCTACGAGCAGTACTTC. This encodes CASSPEFRGPSSYEQYF. The genes are TRBV28 and TRBJ2-7; D is ambiguous. V was shortened by 5 bases and J by 0 bases, with 20 bases between the two germline ends. CDR1 is MDHEN and CDR2 is SYDVKM in the germline V gene. This CDR3 region has 17 residues.

V is TRBV3-1 (or the pseudogene TRBV3-2) and J is TRBJ1-5; TRBD1 is a possible D gene (6 bases). CDR3 length: 14 amino acids. Germline V lookup: CDR1 LGHDT, CDR2 YNNKEL (reference sequence). V was cut by 3 bases and J by 6 bases, with 12 bases left in between. In DNA, the CDR3 is TGTGCCAGCAGCCAGGCCTCACAGGGTCAGCCCCAGCATTTT. Protein: CASSQASQGQPQHF.

About this clone itself: This specimen includes other DNA sequences encoding the same CDR3. The chain has TRBV7-9 and TRBJ2-7; D uncertain. Trimming removed 5 bases at V and 2 bases at J, with 7 bases between. Germline values: CDR1 SEHNR, CDR2 FQNEAQ (reference sequence). The CDR3 length is 12 residues. The CDR3 spells CASSLVAYEQYF. In DNA form, the CDR3 reads TGTGCCAGCAGCCTGGTAGCCTACGAGCAGTACTTC.

This sequence joins TRBV5-1 and TRBJ2-3; D unresolved. The V end lost 4 bases, the J end lost 6 bases, and 9 bases lay between the germline ends. The length of the CDR3 is 12 residues. CDR1 SGHRS and CDR2 YFSETQ come from the germline V gene. CDR3 DNA: TGCGCCAGCAGCAACCCGACGGATACGCAGTATTTT. Its protein product is CASSNPTDTQYF.

The chain links TRBV4-1 to TRBJ2-2, with D possibly being TRBD1 (6 bases). This CDR3 region has 15 residues. The V end lost 1 base, the J end lost 3 bases, and 9 bases lay between the germline ends. Per the germline V gene, CDR1 is MGHRA and CDR2 is YSYEKL. CDR3 DNA sequence: TGCGCCAGCAGCCAAGGAAACAGGGACACCGGGGAGCTGTTTTTT. Encoded protein: CASSQGNRDTGELFF.

The J gene is TRBJ2-7, the V gene TRBV7-9; the match to TRBD2 covers 8 bases. This CDR3 is built from 16 residues. Germline CDR1 and CDR2: SEHNR and FQNEAQ (reference sequence). With 1 base clipped from V and 7 bases from J, the junction kept 12 bases outside the gene matches. DNA of the CDR3: TGTGCCAGCAGCTTAGAAGGCGCGGGAGGTAAAGGGGAGCAGTACTTC. Its translation: CASSLEGAGGKGEQYF. The whole variable domain, remainder taken from reference TRBV7-9 and TRBJ2-7, is DTGVSQNPRHKITKRGQNVTFRCDPISEHNRLYWYRQTLGQGPEFLTYFQNEAQLEKSRLLSDRFSAERPKGSFSTLEIQRTEQGDSAMYLCASSLEGAGGKGEQYFGPGTRLTVT.

The V and J genes are TRBV18 and TRBJ1-5; TRBD1 aligns across 7 bases. Trimming cost V 4 bases and J 5 bases; bases outside gene matches: 2. This CDR3 is built from 13 residues. In germline, CDR1 is KGHSH, CDR2 LQKENI. As DNA, the CDR3 is TGTGCCAGCTCACAAGGGACAGATCAGCCCCAGCATTTT. Amino acids: CASSQGTDQPQHF.

For this clone: One end of the junction fails to match germline, which may point to a read error. The sample carries other DNA sequences with the same CDR3. This chain joins TRBV29-1 and TRBJ1-1; D perhaps matches TRBD1 (6 bases). Germline V gene lookup returns CDR1 SQVTM and CDR2 ANQGSEA. The CDR3 is 13 residues long. The CDR3 protein is CSATRGGYTEAFF. Here the CDR3 DNA reads TGCAGCGCTACCAGGGGAGGGTACACTGAAGCCTTCTTT.

This sequence joins TRBV3-1 (or the pseudogene TRBV3-2) and TRBJ1-2, with no clear D. The ends were cut back, 3 bases at V and 5 bases at J, with 4 bases in the middle. The CDR3 has 11 residues. Germline values: CDR1 LGHDT, CDR2 YNNKEL (reference sequence). The CDR3 nucleotides are TGTGCCAGCAGCCAGGGGTATGGCTACACCTTC. Translation: CASSQGYGYTF.

The V gene is TRBV29-1, the J gene TRBJ2-1; 7 bases fit TRBD2. The CDR3 covers 12 residues. Per the germline V gene, CDR1 is SQVTM and CDR2 is ANQGSEA. Losses at the gene ends were 7 bases for V and 1 base for J; bases not matched to a gene: 1. The CDR3 reads CSGEGSYNEQFF. The CDR3, as DNA: TGCAGCGGGGAGGGTTCCTACAATGAGCAGTTCTTC.

The CDR3 protein is CASSFGTSYEQFF. DNA of the CDR3: TGTGCCAGCAGCTTCGGGACTAGTTATGAGCAGTTCTTC. The chain employs TRBV5-4 and TRBJ2-1; 8 nucleotides agree with TRBD2. Germline V gene sequence: CDR1 SGHNT, CDR2 YYREEE (reference sequence). This CDR3 spans 13 amino acids. The ends lost 2 bases at V and 8 bases at J; junction bases unmatched: 3.

The chain recombines TRBV3-1 (or the pseudogene TRBV3-2) with TRBJ1-6; 9 bases line up with TRBD1. Per germline, CDR1 LGHDT and CDR2 YNNKEL (reference sequence). The CDR3 has 14 amino acids. Germline trimming cut 4 bases from V and 7 bases from J; bases unmatched to any gene: 2. The CDR3 protein is CASSLGTGNSPLHF. DNA of the CDR3: TGTGCCAGCAGCCTTGGGACAGGGAATTCACCCCTCCACTTT.

This chain connects TRBV3-1 (or the pseudogene TRBV3-2) to TRBJ2-7, with 11 bases identical to TRBD2. CDR1 is LGHDT, CDR2 YNNKEL, per germline (reference sequence). This CDR3 is built from 16 residues. Trimming cost V 1 base and J 12 bases; bases outside gene matches: 14. This CDR3 reads CASSQVDSTLAGGPYF. The CDR3 DNA reads TGTGCCAGCAGCCAAGTGGACAGCACCCTAGCGGGAGGCCCGTACTTC.

The chain uses TRBV19 and TRBJ1-2; a possible D gene is TRBD1 (5 bases). The V end lost 1 base, the J end lost 2 bases, and 8 bases lay between the germline ends. This CDR3 contains 14 residues. Germline V gene sequence: CDR1 LNHDA, CDR2 SQIVND (reference sequence). For the CDR3, the DNA is TGTGCCAGTAGTATAGCCAGGGCGAACTATGGCTACACCTTC. Amino acid sequence: CASSIARANYGYTF.

The genes are TRBV21-1 and TRBJ2-7; TRBD2 reflects the table's D call only, with no check against the DNA. TRBV21-1 is a recognized pseudogene. This CDR3 is built from 15 residues. Here the CDR3 reads CAIGPLREVSYEQYF. CDR3 sequence (DNA): TGTGCCATCGGGCCTTTGCGGGAGGTGAGTTACGAGCAGTACTTC.

The chain recombines TRBV5-6 with TRBJ2-7; 14 nucleotides line up with TRBD2. There are 15 residues in the CDR3. Germline CDR1 SGHDT, CDR2 YYEEEE. V lost 5 bases, J lost 1 base, and 2 bases stayed unmatched. The CDR3 here is CASRGTSGSSYEQYF. The CDR3 DNA is TGTGCCAGCAGGGGGACTAGCGGGAGTTCCTACGAGCAGTACTTC.

The chain couples TRBV7-8 to TRBJ1-5; D remains ambiguous. The CDR3 has 14 residues. Germline-derived CDR1 and CDR2 are SGHVS and FQNEAQ. Trimming removed 6 bases at V and 7 bases at J, with 16 bases between. CDR3 amino acids: CASSRHGGSQPQHF. Here the CDR3 DNA reads TGTGCCAGCAGTCGTCACGGAGGATCCCAGCCCCAGCATTTT.

This chain links TRBV12-3 or TRBV12-4 with TRBJ2-7; no firm D call. V gave up 6 bases and J gave up 3 bases, with 9 bases separating them. The CDR3 is 12 residues long. The CDR3 nucleotides are TGTGCCAGCAGCCAACCGGACTACGAGCAGTACTTC. Translation gives CASSQPDYEQYF.

Details on this clone: At one end, the junction sequence differs from germline, possibly due to a read error. The chain links TRBV9 to TRBJ2-5, with TRBD1 as a possible D gene (5 bases). Per germline, CDR1 SGDLS and CDR2 YYNGEE. The CDR3 is 15 residues long. The CDR3 sequence: CVSSVGARLQETQYF. The CDR3 region has the DNA TGTGTCAGCAGCGTAGGGGCGCGCCTTCAAGAGACCCAGTACTTC. The full variable domain, with the rest looked up from reference TRBV9 and TRBJ2-5, is DSGVTQTPKHLITATGQRVTLRCSPRSGDLSVYWYQQSLDQGLQFLIQYYNGEERAKGNILERFSAQQFPDLHSELNLSSLELGDSALYFCVSSVGARLQETQYFGPGTRLLVL.

The chain has TRBV6-4 and TRBJ1-2; D possibly corresponds to TRBD1 (6 bases). The CDR3 runs 15 residues. Germline-derived CDR1 and CDR2 are MRHNA and SNTAGT. Trimming left V 6 bases short and J 2 bases short, with 16 bases between. The CDR3 nucleotides read TGTGCCAGCAGGGCCTCTGGCACAGGGAACTATGGCTACACCTTC. Translating it yields CASRASGTGNYGYTF.

This clone was counted a single time. V gene TRBV5-1 combines with J gene TRBJ2-1; the match to TRBD2 covers 11 bases. After removal of 7 bases from V and 7 bases from J, the junction contained 16 bases not matched to a gene. The V gene's germline CDR1 is SGHRS and CDR2 YFSETQ. The CDR3 covers 17 residues. Written as DNA, the CDR3 is TGCGCCAGCCGTCAGGTCTATAGCGGGAGGGCCGAGAATGAGCAGTTCTTC. Residues: CASRQVYSGRAENEQFF.

The J gene is TRBJ2-1, the V gene TRBV27; 7 positions agree with TRBD2. Trimming removed 3 bases from V and 8 bases from J; junction bases left unmatched: 10. The CDR3 consists of 15 residues. The germline V gene encodes CDR1 MNHEY and CDR2 SMNVEV (reference sequence). As DNA, the CDR3 is TGTGCCAGCAGTTTTGAGCGGGGCCTCGGGGATGAGCAGTTCTTC. Translated, it gives CASSFERGLGDEQFF.

The chain combines TRBV9 with TRBJ2-5; 9 bases match TRBD2. From germline, CDR1 is SGDLS and CDR2 YYNGEE. Trimming at V came to 3 bases and at J to 8 bases, leaving 11 bases not matched to a gene. The CDR3 is made up of 15 amino acids. For the CDR3, the DNA is TGTGCCAGCAGCGCGAGCTTTAGACTAGCGGCTACCCAGTACTTC. Translation: CASSASFRLAATQYF.

CDR3 region: CASSNTDTQYF. The CDR3 bases are TGTGCCAGTAGTAACACAGATACGCAGTATTTT. The gene calls are TRBV19 and TRBJ2-3; D gene unclear. V lost 4 bases to trimming and J lost 2 bases, with 1 base between them. Germline assignment: CDR1 LNHDA and CDR2 SQIVND (reference sequence). The CDR3 loop spans 11 amino acids.

The chain employs TRBV18 and TRBJ2-5; no reliable D call. The CDR3 sequence is 11 residues long. Germline V gene sequence: CDR1 KGHSH, CDR2 LQKENI. The V and J ends lost 2 bases and 6 bases respectively, with 4 bases between them. In DNA form, the CDR3 reads TGTGCCAGCTCACCAATACAGACCCAGTACTTC. Translation: CASSPIQTQYF.

The chain carries TRBV27 and TRBJ1-5; possible D gene TRBD1, 5 bases. Trimming pared 4 bases from V and 6 bases from J, leaving 13 bases between. This CDR3 is built from 14 residues. Germline values: CDR1 MNHEY, CDR2 SMNVEV (reference sequence). CDR3 DNA sequence: TGTGCCAGCAGTTGGGGGAACGGCGGTCAGCCCCAGCATTTT. It is translated as CASSWGNGGQPQHF.